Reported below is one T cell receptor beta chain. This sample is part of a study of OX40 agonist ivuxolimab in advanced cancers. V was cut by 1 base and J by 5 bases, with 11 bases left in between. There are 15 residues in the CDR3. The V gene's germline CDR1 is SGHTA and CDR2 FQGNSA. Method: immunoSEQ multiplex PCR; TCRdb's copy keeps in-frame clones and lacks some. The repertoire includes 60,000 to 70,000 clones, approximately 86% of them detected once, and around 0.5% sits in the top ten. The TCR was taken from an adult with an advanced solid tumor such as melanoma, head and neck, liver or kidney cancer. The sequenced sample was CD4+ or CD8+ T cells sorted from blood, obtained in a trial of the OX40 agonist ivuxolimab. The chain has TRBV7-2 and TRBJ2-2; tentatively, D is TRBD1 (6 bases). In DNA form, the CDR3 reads TGTGCCAGCAGCTTAGTTGGGGGCGGGACCGGGGAGCTGTTTTTT. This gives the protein CASSLVGGGTGELFF.